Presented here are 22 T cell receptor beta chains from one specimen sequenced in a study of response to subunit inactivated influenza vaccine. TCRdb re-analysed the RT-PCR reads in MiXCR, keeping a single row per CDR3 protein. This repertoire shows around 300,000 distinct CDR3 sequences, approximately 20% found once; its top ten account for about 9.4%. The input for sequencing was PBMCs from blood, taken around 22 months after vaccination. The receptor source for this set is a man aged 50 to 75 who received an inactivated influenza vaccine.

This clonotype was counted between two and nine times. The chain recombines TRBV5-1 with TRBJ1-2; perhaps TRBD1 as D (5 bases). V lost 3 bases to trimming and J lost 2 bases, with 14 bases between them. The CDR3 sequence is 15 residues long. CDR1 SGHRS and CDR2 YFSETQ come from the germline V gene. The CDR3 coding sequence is TGCGCCAGCAGCTCTGACAGTCAAAAGAACTATGGCTACACCTTC. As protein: CASSSDSQKNYGYTF.

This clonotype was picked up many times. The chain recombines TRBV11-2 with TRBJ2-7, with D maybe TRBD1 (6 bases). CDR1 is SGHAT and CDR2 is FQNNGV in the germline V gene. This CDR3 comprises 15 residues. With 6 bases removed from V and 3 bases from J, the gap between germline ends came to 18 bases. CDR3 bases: TGTGCCAGCAGTACAGGACCAGGGGCAAGCTACGAGCAGTACTTC. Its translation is CASSTGPGASYEQYF.

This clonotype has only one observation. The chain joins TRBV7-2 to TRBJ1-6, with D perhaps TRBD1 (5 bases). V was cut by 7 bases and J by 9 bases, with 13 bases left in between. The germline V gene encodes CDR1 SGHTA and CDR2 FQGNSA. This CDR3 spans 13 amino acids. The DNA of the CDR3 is TGTGCCAGCAACTCAGGGTTTCCTTCACCCCTCCACTTT. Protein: CASNSGFPSPLHF.

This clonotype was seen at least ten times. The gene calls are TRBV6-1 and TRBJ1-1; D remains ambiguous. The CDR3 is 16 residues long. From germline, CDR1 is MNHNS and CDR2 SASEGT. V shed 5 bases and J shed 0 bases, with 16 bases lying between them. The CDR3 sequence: CASSPQRAAMNTEAFF. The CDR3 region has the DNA TGTGCCAGCAGTCCCCAACGGGCCGCAATGAACACTGAAGCTTTCTTT.

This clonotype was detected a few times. The CDR3 reads CASSERETGDYGYTF. In DNA form, the CDR3 reads TGTGCCAGCAGTGAACGGGAAACAGGGGACTATGGCTACACCTTC. The chain uses TRBV25-1 and TRBJ1-2; 7 bases are shared with TRBD1. The V gene end was trimmed by 2 bases and the J gene end by 3 bases; junction bases not matched to a gene: 6. Germline V gene lookup returns CDR1 MGHDK and CDR2 SYGVNS. This CDR3 spans 15 amino acids.

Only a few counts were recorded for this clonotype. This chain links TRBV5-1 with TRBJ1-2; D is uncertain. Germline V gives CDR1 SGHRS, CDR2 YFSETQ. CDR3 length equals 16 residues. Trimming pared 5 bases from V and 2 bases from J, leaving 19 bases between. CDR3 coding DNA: TGCGCCAGCAGTACCCCCCGCGGGGTTGAAAACTATGGCTACACCTTC. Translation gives CASSTPRGVENYGYTF.

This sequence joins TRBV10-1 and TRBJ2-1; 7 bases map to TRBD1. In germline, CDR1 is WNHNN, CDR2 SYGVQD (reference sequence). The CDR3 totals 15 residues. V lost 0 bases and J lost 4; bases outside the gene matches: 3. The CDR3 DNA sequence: TGCGCCAGCAGTGAGTCTGGACAGGTATACAATGAGCAGTTCTTC. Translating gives CASSESGQVYNEQFF.

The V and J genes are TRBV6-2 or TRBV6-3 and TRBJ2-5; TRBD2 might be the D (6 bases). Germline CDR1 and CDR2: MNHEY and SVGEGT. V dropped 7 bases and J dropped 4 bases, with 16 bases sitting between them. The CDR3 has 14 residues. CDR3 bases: TGTGCCAGCACCCACGCGGGGAAGGGAGAGACCCAGTACTTC. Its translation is CASTHAGKGETQYF.

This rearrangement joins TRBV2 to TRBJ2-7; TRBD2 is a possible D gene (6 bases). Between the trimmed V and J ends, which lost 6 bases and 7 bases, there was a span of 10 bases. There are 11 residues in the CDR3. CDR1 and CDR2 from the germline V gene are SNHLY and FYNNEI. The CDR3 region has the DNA TGTGCCAGCAGCCGACGGGGGGAGCAGTACTTC. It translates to CASSRRGEQYF.

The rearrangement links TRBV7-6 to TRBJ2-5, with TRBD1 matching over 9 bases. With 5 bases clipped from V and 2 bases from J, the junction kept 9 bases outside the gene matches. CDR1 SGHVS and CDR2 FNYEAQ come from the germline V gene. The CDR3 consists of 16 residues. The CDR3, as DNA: TGTGCCAGCAGCCCTACATCCGGGACAGGGCAAGAGACCCAGTACTTC. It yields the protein CASSPTSGTGQETQYF.

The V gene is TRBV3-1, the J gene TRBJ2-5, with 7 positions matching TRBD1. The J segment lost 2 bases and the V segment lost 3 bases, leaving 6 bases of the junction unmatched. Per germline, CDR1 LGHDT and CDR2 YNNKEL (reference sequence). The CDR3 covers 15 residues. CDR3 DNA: TGTGCCAGCAGCCACCGGGGACAGCTTCAAGAGACCCAGTACTTC. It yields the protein CASSHRGQLQETQYF.

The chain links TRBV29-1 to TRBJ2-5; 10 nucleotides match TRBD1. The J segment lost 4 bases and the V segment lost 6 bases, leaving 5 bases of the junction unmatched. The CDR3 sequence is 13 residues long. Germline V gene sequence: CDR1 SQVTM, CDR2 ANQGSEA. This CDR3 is CSVGTGAGETQYF. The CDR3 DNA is TGCAGCGTCGGGACAGGGGCTGGAGAGACCCAGTACTTC.

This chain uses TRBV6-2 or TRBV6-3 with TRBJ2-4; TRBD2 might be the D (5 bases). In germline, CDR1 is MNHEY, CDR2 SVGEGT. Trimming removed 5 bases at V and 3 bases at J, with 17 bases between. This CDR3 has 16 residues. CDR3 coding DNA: TGTGCCAGCAGTGGCGCAGTAGCGATGAGCAAAAACATTCAGTACTTC. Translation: CASSGAVAMSKNIQYF.

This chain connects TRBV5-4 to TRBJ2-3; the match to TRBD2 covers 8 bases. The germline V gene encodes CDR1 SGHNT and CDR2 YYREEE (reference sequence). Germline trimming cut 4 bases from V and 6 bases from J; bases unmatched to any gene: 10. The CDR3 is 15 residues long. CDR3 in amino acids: CASSPKAGAGDTQYF. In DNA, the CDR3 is TGTGCCAGCAGCCCAAAAGCGGGGGCGGGTGATACGCAGTATTTT.

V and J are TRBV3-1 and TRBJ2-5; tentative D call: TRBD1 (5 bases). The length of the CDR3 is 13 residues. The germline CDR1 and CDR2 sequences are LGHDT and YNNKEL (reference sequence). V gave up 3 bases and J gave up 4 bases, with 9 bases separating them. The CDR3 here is CASSQTVRETQYF. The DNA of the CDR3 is TGTGCCAGCAGCCAGACAGTAAGAGAGACCCAGTACTTC.

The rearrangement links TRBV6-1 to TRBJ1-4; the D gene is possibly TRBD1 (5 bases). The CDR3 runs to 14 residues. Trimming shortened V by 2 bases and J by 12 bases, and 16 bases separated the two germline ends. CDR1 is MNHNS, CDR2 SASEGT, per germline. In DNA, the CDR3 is TGTGCCAGCAGTGAAATGGGGCCCTGGAAGGAACTGTTTTTT. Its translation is CASSEMGPWKELFF.

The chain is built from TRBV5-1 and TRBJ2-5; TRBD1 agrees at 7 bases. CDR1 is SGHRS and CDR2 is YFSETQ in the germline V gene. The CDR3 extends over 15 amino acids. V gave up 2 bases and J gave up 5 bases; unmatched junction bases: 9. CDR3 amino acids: CASSLTTGDVETQYF. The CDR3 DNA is TGCGCCAGCAGCTTAACAACAGGGGATGTGGAGACCCAGTACTTC. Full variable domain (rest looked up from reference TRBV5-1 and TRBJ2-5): KAGVTQTPRYLIKTRGQQVTLSCSPISGHRSVSWYQQTPGQGLQFLFEYFSETQRNKGNFPGRFSGRQFSNSRSEMNVSTLELGDSALYLCASSLTTGDVETQYFGPGTRLLVL.

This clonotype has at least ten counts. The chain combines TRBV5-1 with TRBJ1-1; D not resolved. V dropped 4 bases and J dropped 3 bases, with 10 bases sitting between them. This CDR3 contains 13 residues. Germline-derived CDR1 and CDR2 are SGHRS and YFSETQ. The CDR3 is CASSPVADTEAFF. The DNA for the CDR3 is TGCGCCAGCAGCCCGGTGGCTGACACTGAAGCTTTCTTT.

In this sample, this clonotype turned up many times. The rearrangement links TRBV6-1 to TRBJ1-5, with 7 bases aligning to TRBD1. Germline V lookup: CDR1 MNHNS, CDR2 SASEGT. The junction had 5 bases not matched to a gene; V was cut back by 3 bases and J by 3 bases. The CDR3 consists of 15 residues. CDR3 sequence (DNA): TGTGCCAGCAGTGATGGGGGACAGACCAATCAGCCCCAGCATTTT. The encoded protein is CASSDGGQTNQPQHF.

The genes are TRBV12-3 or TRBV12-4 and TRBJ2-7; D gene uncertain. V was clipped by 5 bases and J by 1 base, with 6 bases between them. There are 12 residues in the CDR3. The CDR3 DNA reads TGTGCCAGCAGTAGCCAGTCCTACGAGCAGTACTTC. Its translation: CASSSQSYEQYF.

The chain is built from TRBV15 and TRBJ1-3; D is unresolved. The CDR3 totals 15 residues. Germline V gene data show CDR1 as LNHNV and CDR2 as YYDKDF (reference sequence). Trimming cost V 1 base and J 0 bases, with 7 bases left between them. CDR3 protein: CATSRGGLSGNTIYF. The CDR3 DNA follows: TGTGCCACCAGCAGAGGAGGACTCTCTGGAAACACCATATATTTT.

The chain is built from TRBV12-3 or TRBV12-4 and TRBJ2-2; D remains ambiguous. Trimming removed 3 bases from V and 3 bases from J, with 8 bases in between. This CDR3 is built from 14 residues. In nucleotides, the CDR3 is TGTGCCAGCAGTTTGTTACTTCACACCGGGGAGCTGTTTTTT. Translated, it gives CASSLLLHTGELFF.